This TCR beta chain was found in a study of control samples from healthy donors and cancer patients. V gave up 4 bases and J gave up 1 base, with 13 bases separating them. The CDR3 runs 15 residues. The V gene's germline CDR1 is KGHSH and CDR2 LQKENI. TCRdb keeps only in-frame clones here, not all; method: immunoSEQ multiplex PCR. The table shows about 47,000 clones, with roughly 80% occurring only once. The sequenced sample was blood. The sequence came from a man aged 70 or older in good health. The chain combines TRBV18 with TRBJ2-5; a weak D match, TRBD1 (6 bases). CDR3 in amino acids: CASSRNQGFQETQYF. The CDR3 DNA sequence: TGTGCCAGCTCACGGAATCAGGGGTTCCAAGAGACCCAGTACTTC.